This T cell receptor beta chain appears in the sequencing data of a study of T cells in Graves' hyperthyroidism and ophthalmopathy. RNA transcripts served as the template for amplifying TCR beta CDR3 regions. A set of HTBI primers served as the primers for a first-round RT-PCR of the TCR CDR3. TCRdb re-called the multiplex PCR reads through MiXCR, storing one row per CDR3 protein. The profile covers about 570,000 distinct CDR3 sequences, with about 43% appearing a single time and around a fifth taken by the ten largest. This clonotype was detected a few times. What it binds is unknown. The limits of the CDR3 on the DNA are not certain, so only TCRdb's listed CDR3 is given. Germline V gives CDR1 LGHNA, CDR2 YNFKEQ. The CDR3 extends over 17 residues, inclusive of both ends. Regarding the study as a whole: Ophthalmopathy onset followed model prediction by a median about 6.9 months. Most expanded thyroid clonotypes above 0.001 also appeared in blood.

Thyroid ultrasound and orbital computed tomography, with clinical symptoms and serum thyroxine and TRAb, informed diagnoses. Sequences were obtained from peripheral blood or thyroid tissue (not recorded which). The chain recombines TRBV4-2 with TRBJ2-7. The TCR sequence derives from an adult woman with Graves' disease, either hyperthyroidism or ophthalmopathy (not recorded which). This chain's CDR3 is CASSQGVDFRGSYEQYF.